A single sample is the source of the 22 T cell receptor beta chains below, sequenced in a study of Ad26.COV2.S vaccination and SARS-CoV-2 variants. The data were produced by immunoSEQ multiplex PCR, yet TCRdb's version contains in-frame clones alone and is incomplete. The table lists fewer than 400,000 clones, around 91% of them singletons. The treatment is: roughly 18 received Ad26.COV2.S at low or high dose, single or two shots; several received placebo; per-sample allocation not given. Day 63 after the first injection of vaccine or placebo was the sampling time. This specimen was peripheral blood, taken in a trial of Ad26.COV2.S vaccine versus placebo. The receptor source for this set is a person aged 18-60 years who received the Ad26.COV2.S COVID-19 vaccine or a placebo.

V usage is TRBV11-3 and J usage is TRBJ1-3; D call uncertain. From germline, CDR1 is SGHNT and CDR2 YENEEA. Trimming stripped 5 bases from V and 7 bases from J, with 15 bases between. This CDR3 comprises 14 residues. The CDR3 sequence is CASSQSDFENTIYF. CDR3 sequence (DNA): TGTGCCAGCAGCCAGTCAGACTTTGAGAACACCATATATTTT.

V is TRBV6-5 and J is TRBJ1-6; D may be TRBD1 (6 bases). The CDR3 sequence is 13 residues long. Trimming left V 6 bases short and J 8 bases short, with 11 bases between. Germline values: CDR1 MNHEY, CDR2 SVGAGI. The DNA of the CDR3 is TGTGCCAGCAGCCCGGACAGTTATTCACCCCTCCACTTT. Protein: CASSPDSYSPLHF.

The rearrangement links TRBV28 to TRBJ1-6, with 9 bases matching TRBD1. J was trimmed by 11 bases and V by 4 bases; bases with no gene match: 9. The CDR3 is 15 amino acids. Germline V gene lookup returns CDR1 MDHEN and CDR2 SYDVKM. The CDR3 reads CASSSSGQGWPPLHF. The DNA of the CDR3 is TGTGCCAGCAGTTCCTCAGGACAGGGGTGGCCACCCCTCCACTTT.

The CDR3 DNA reads TGTGCCAGCAGTCCTGGGACTCTGGGGGAGCAGTACTTC. Its protein is CASSPGTLGEQYF. The chain couples TRBV28 to TRBJ2-7; perhaps TRBD2 as D (6 bases). The V gene lost 5 bases and the J gene lost 7 bases, with 15 bases spanning the gap. The CDR3 loop spans 13 amino acids. Germline loops: CDR1 MDHEN, CDR2 SYDVKM. Complete variable domain (other parts from reference TRBV28 and TRBJ2-7): DVKVTQSSRYLVKRTGEKVFLECVQDMDHENMFWYRQDPGLGLRLIYFSYDVKMKEKGDIPEGYSVSREKKERFSLILESASTNQTSMYLCASSPGTLGEQYFGPGTRLTVT.

The J gene is TRBJ2-5, the V gene TRBV28; D not resolved. The CDR3 extends over 14 amino acids. The germline V and J ends were trimmed by 5 bases and 1 base, with 11 bases remaining between them. Germline V CDR1 and CDR2: MDHEN, SYDVKM. The CDR3 is CASSLPRTQETQYF. The CDR3 region has the DNA TGTGCCAGCAGTCTCCCTAGGACCCAAGAGACCCAGTACTTC.

This chain connects TRBV5-4 to TRBJ2-1; the match to TRBD2 covers 11 bases. Looked up from germline, CDR1 is SGHNT and CDR2 is YYREEE (reference sequence). The CDR3 is made up of 17 amino acids. J was trimmed by 7 bases and V by 2 bases; bases with no gene match: 11. The CDR3 sequence is CASSFRRGTSGSNEQFF. Here the CDR3 DNA reads TGTGCCAGCAGCTTCAGACGCGGGACTAGCGGATCGAATGAGCAGTTCTTC.

For this clone: Within the sample, other DNA sequences also encode this same CDR3. The rearrangement uses TRBV5-1 and TRBJ1-3; tentative D call: TRBD1 (6 bases). V lost 0 bases, J lost 0 bases, and 10 bases lay in between. The CDR3 sequence is 16 residues long. Per the germline V gene, CDR1 is SGHRS and CDR2 is YFSETQ. The CDR3 coding sequence is TGCGCCAGCAGCTTGGAGGGGGTTCTCTCTGGAAACACCATATATTTT. Amino acid sequence: CASSLEGVLSGNTIYF.

This sequence joins TRBV5-4 and TRBJ2-1, with D possibly being TRBD1 (8 bases). This CDR3 has 18 amino acids. The V and J ends lost 1 base and 9 bases respectively, with 26 bases between them. Germline lookup yields CDR1 SGHNT and CDR2 YYREEE (reference sequence). The CDR3 loop reads CASSLPTRQGRTRSEQFF. In DNA, the CDR3 is TGTGCCAGCAGCTTGCCCACAAGACAGGGGCGGACTAGGTCTGAGCAGTTCTTC. The whole variable domain, remainder taken from reference TRBV5-4 and TRBJ2-1, is ETGVTQSPTHLIKTRGQQVTLRCSSQSGHNTVSWYQQALGQGPQFIFQYYREEENGRGNFPPRFSGLQFPNYSSELNVNALELDDSALYLCASSLPTRQGRTRSEQFFGPGTRLTVL.

J is TRBJ2-3 and V is TRBV3-1 (or the pseudogene TRBV3-2), with D perhaps TRBD1 or TRBD2 (7 bases each). Germline V gene data show CDR1 as LGHDT and CDR2 as YNNKEL (reference sequence). The CDR3 contains 13 residues. The germline V and J ends were trimmed by 4 bases and 9 bases, with 14 bases remaining between them. CDR3 DNA: TGTGCCAGCAGCCTTTACAGGGGAGGGACGCAGTATTTT. Protein: CASSLYRGGTQYF.

The V gene is TRBV11-2, the J gene TRBJ2-3; D gene uncertain. CDR1 and CDR2 (germline): SGHAT, FQNNGV. Trimming removed 0 bases at V and 1 base at J, with 5 bases between. The length of the CDR3 is 14 residues. The CDR3 DNA reads TGTGCCAGCAGCTTAGACATCCGCACAGATACGCAGTATTTT. Amino acid sequence: CASSLDIRTDTQYF.

CDR3 DNA: TGTGCCACCAGCAGAGATACTCTGCGAAGGGAAAAAAACATTCAGTACTTC. Translated: CATSRDTLRREKNIQYF. V gene TRBV15 combines with J gene TRBJ2-4; D remains unclear. The V gene's germline CDR1 is LNHNV and CDR2 YYDKDF (reference sequence). V was shortened by 0 bases and J by 4 bases, with 16 bases between the two germline ends. This CDR3 comprises 17 residues.

This chain links TRBV28 with TRBJ1-6, with 7 bases that match TRBD1. Germline V lookup: CDR1 MDHEN, CDR2 SYDVKM. Unmatched junction bases numbered 7, after V lost 2 bases and J lost 6 bases. This CDR3 comprises 16 residues. As DNA, the CDR3 is TGTGCCAGCAGTTTACGCCGACAGGGCGGTAATTCACCCCTCCACTTT. Translated: CASSLRRQGGNSPLHF. The complete variable domain, with remaining parts taken from reference TRBV28 and TRBJ1-6, reads DVKVTQSSRYLVKRTGEKVFLECVQDMDHENMFWYRQDPGLGLRLIYFSYDVKMKEKGDIPEGYSVSREKKERFSLILESASTNQTSMYLCASSLRRQGGNSPLHFGNGTRLTVT.

Comments on this clone: Other DNA sequences within the sample encode an identical CDR3. This chain joins TRBV30 and TRBJ1-5, with D perhaps matching TRBD1 (5 bases). Germline CDR1 reads GTSNPN; CDR2 reads SVGIG (reference sequence). V dropped 0 bases and J dropped 4 bases, with 7 bases sitting between them. The CDR3 contains 13 residues. The CDR3 loop is CAWSVGGNQPQHF. The CDR3 coding sequence is TGTGCCTGGAGTGTCGGGGGAAATCAGCCCCAGCATTTT.

V gene TRBV10-3 combines with J gene TRBJ2-2, with D unclear. The V gene lost 4 bases and the J gene lost 1 base, with 10 bases spanning the gap. From germline, CDR1 is ENHRY and CDR2 SYGVKD. This CDR3 comprises 15 residues. The CDR3: CAISVDSRNTGELFF. The CDR3 DNA reads as TGTGCCATCAGTGTAGACTCCCGGAACACCGGGGAGCTGTTTTTT.

The chain uses TRBV9 and TRBJ2-1; 13 nucleotides line up with TRBD2. Unmatched junction bases numbered 6, after V lost 3 bases and J lost 9 bases. The length of the CDR3 is 15 residues. Germline CDR1 SGDLS, CDR2 YYNGEE. This CDR3 reads CASSAGLAGDSEQFF. The CDR3 nucleotides are TGTGCCAGCAGCGCAGGACTAGCGGGAGACAGTGAGCAGTTCTTC. The whole variable domain, filled in from reference TRBV9 and TRBJ2-1, reads DSGVTQTPKHLITATGQRVTLRCSPRSGDLSVYWYQQSLDQGLQFLIQYYNGEERAKGNILERFSAQQFPDLHSELNLSSLELGDSALYFCASSAGLAGDSEQFFGPGTRLTVL.

The CDR3 DNA reads as TGTGCCAGCAGCGGACAGGGGGGGAATCAGCCCCAGCATTTT. Translation: CASSGQGGNQPQHF. The V and J genes are TRBV6-6 and TRBJ1-5, with TRBD1 matching 10 bases. The V segment lost 6 bases and the J segment 4 bases; nucleotides outside the gene matches: 3. This CDR3 region has 14 residues. Germline V gives CDR1 MNHNY, CDR2 SVGAGI (reference sequence).

The gene calls are TRBV2 and TRBJ1-2; TRBD1 aligns across 10 bases. After removal of 2 bases from V and 6 bases from J, the junction contained 6 bases not matched to a gene. Germline CDR1 reads SNHLY; CDR2 reads FYNNEI. The CDR3 is 15 amino acids. The CDR3, as DNA: TGTGCCAGCAGTGAATTAGGACAGGGGGATGATGGCTACACCTTC. Translated, it gives CASSELGQGDDGYTF.

This sequence joins TRBV4-2 and TRBJ2-7; 8 bases align to TRBD1. The CDR3 extends over 15 amino acids. CDR1 is LGHNA, CDR2 YNFKEQ, per germline. With V trimmed by 0 bases and J by 7 bases, 8 bases remained unmatched. For the CDR3, the DNA is TGTGCCAGCAGCCAAGATCCGGACAGGGCGGGGGAGCAGTACTTC. Translated: CASSQDPDRAGEQYF.

Notes on this clone: Other DNA sequences within the sample encode an identical CDR3. The chain combines TRBV5-4 with TRBJ1-2; D might be TRBD1 (5 bases). V was clipped by 4 bases and J by 4 bases, with 8 bases between them. CDR3 size: 12 residues. Germline lookup yields CDR1 SGHNT and CDR2 YYREEE (reference sequence). The CDR3 is CASSQDSYGYTF. The CDR3 DNA is TGTGCCAGCAGCCAAGACAGCTATGGCTACACCTTC.

The rearrangement joins TRBV29-1 to TRBJ1-4, with D unresolved. V was shortened by 6 bases and J by 3 bases, with 8 bases between the two germline ends. Germline assignment: CDR1 SQVTM and CDR2 ANQGSEA. The CDR3 length is 12 residues. The CDR3 sequence: CSVRASNEKLFF. DNA for the CDR3: TGCAGCGTCCGGGCCTCTAATGAAAAACTGTTTTTT. Complete variable domain (other parts from reference TRBV29-1 and TRBJ1-4): SAVISQKPSRDICQRGTSLTIQCQVDSQVTMMFWYRQQPGQSLTLIATANQGSEATYESGFVIDKFPISRPNLTFSTLTVSNMSPEDSSIYLCSVRASNEKLFFGSGTQLSVL.

The chain combines TRBV5-4 with TRBJ1-1; no reliable D call. In germline, CDR1 is SGHNT, CDR2 YYREEE (reference sequence). V was shortened by 3 bases and J by 3 bases, with 3 bases between the two germline ends. This CDR3 spans 11 amino acids. The CDR3 DNA reads as TGTGCCAGCAGCTCGGACACTGAAGCTTTCTTT. It encodes CASSSDTEAFF. The whole variable domain, filled in from reference TRBV5-4 and TRBJ1-1, reads ETGVTQSPTHLIKTRGQQVTLRCSSQSGHNTVSWYQQALGQGPQFIFQYYREEENGRGNFPPRFSGLQFPNYSSELNVNALELDDSALYLCASSSDTEAFFGQGTRLTVV.

The rearrangement uses TRBV24-1 and TRBJ2-3; 7 positions match TRBD2. Germline V CDR1 and CDR2: KGHDR, SFDVKD. V gave up 1 base and J gave up 5 bases; unmatched junction bases: 2. The CDR3 runs to 14 residues. The CDR3 sequence is CATSDLGGGDTQYF. The CDR3 DNA follows: TGTGCCACCAGTGATTTAGGCGGGGGAGATACGCAGTATTTT.